A single sample gave rise to the 11 T cell receptor beta chains below, sequenced in a study of blood T cell repertoires in COVID-19. Here immunoSEQ multiplex PCR was the method, and the copy in TCRdb shows in-frame clones only, minus some. The data show around 150,000 clones, with approximately 80% seen just once and 9.5% to 11% held by the top ten. Sequenced input: PBMCs or T cells enriched from blood (not recorded which). These receptors originate from a man aged 45-60 years who had recovered from COVID-19.

The CDR3 nucleotides are TGTGCCAGCAGCTTAGGGGCAGGGCCCCGGGAGCAGTACTTC. Its protein is CASSLGAGPREQYF. The chain uses TRBV7-8 and TRBJ2-7; weak D call: TRBD1 (5 bases). The CDR3 spans 14 residues. V was pared by 1 base and J by 7 bases, with 14 bases between. The germline V gene has CDR1 SGHVS and CDR2 FQNEAQ.

The chain employs TRBV2 and TRBJ2-2; D unclear. V gave up 2 bases and J gave up 1 base, with 5 bases separating them. CDR1 SNHLY and CDR2 FYNNEI come from the germline V gene. The CDR3 consists of 14 residues. Here the CDR3 DNA reads TGTGCCAGCAGTGAAAACAGGAACACCGGGGAGCTGTTTTTT. It specifies CASSENRNTGELFF.

This clone was recorded at least ten times. This chain connects TRBV19 to TRBJ2-1; D is perhaps TRBD2 (5 bases). V shed 7 bases and J shed 0 bases, with 16 bases lying between them. Per the germline V gene, CDR1 is LNHDA and CDR2 is SQIVND (reference sequence). This CDR3 comprises 16 residues. The DNA of the CDR3 is TGTGCCAGTACACCTTTTGGGGAGAGCTCCTACAATGAGCAGTTCTTC. Encoded protein: CASTPFGESSYNEQFF.

V is TRBV6-1 and J is TRBJ1-2, with D perhaps matching TRBD1 (6 bases). This CDR3 has 15 residues. Deletions cut 0 bases from V and 8 bases from J, with 16 bases between. The germline V gene has CDR1 MNHNS and CDR2 SASEGT. CDR3 sequence: CASSEALRGGVGYTF. CDR3 DNA: TGTGCCAGCAGTGAAGCGCTTCGGGGGGGCGTCGGCTACACCTTC.

V usage is TRBV20-1 and J usage is TRBJ1-1, with D unclear. The germline V and J ends were trimmed by 0 bases and 5 bases, with 4 bases remaining between them. Germline loops: CDR1 DFQATT, CDR2 SNEGSKA (reference sequence). CDR3 length: 11 residues. CDR3 amino acids: CSAREETEAFF. The CDR3 DNA sequence: TGCAGTGCTAGAGAGGAGACTGAAGCTTTCTTT.

This rearrangement joins TRBV28 to TRBJ1-2, with 7 bases matching TRBD1. Trimming at V came to 1 base and at J to 1 base, leaving 3 bases not matched to a gene. The CDR3 spans 15 residues. Germline CDR1 is MDHEN and CDR2 is SYDVKM. The CDR3: CASSLSAGGNYGYTF. The CDR3 DNA reads TGTGCCAGCAGTTTATCCGCAGGGGGTAACTATGGCTACACCTTC.

The CDR3 DNA reads as TGTGCCAGCAGTGAAGGGGCGCAGCGGTACAATGAGCAGTTCTTC. Its translation is CASSEGAQRYNEQFF. The chain uses TRBV6-1 and TRBJ2-1; D possibly corresponds to TRBD2 (5 bases). CDR1 is MNHNS, CDR2 SASEGT, per germline. The CDR3 is 15 residues long. V was trimmed by 1 base and J by 4 bases, leaving 11 bases between them.

The J gene is TRBJ2-6, the V gene TRBV28; 7 bases align to TRBD1. Germline-derived CDR1 and CDR2 are MDHEN and SYDVKM. J was trimmed by 2 bases and V by 0 bases; bases with no gene match: 4. The CDR3 runs to 17 residues. CDR3 nucleotide sequence: TGTGCCAGCAGTTTATGGGAAGGGGGCGCTGGGGCCAACGTCCTGACTTTC. Translation gives CASSLWEGGAGANVLTF.

The V and J genes are TRBV5-1 and TRBJ2-1; 9 nucleotides line up with TRBD1. The CDR3 is 15 amino acids. Per germline, CDR1 SGHRS and CDR2 YFSETQ. The trim removed 4 bases at V and 1 base at J, leaving 3 bases unmatched. Here the CDR3 DNA reads TGCGCCAGCAGCCAGGGGACAGGGTCCTACAATGAGCAGTTCTTC. Translating gives CASSQGTGSYNEQFF.

V usage is TRBV19 and J usage is TRBJ1-1; D might be TRBD1 (5 bases). The CDR3 has 15 amino acids. Germline CDR1 is LNHDA and CDR2 is SQIVND (reference sequence). The V gene lost 7 bases and the J gene lost 0 bases, with 15 bases spanning the gap. CDR3 in amino acids: CASNQGSMMNTEAFF. CDR3 DNA sequence: TGTGCCAGTAATCAGGGTAGTATGATGAACACTGAAGCTTTCTTT.

The chain couples TRBV28 to TRBJ1-4; TRBD1 might be the D (6 bases). Germline loops: CDR1 MDHEN, CDR2 SYDVKM. The CDR3 has 15 residues. V was trimmed by 6 bases and J by 5 bases, leaving 16 bases between them. The CDR3 nucleotides are TGTGCCAGCAGGCCATTGACAGGTCAAAATGAAAAACTGTTTTTT. This sequence encodes CASRPLTGQNEKLFF.